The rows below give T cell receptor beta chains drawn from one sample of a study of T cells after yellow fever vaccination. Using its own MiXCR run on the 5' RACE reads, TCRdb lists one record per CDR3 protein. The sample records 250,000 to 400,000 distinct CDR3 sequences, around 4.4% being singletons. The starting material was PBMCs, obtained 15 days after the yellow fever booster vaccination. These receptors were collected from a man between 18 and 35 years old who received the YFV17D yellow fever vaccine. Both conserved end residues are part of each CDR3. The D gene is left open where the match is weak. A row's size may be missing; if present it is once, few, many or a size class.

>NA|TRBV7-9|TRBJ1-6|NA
TGTGCCAGCAGCTTAGCCGTCGGAATTTCACCCCTCCACTTT
CASSLAVGISPLHF
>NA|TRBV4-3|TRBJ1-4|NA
TGCGCCAGCAGCCCCAGGACCGGGAATGAAAAACTGTTTTTT
CASSPRTGNEKLFF
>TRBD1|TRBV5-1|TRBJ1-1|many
TGCGCCAGCAGAAGAGCAGGGGGACAGGATACGGAAGCTTTCTTT
CASRRAGGQDTEAFF
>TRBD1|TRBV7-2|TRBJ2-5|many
TGTGCCAGCAGTATGACAGGGGTTTGGGAGACCCAGTACTTC
CASSMTGVWETQYF
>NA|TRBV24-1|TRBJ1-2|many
TGTGCCACCAGTGATGGGGATGGCTACACCTTC
CATSDGDGYTF
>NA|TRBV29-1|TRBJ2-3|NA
TGCAGCGTTGCTACGGGGATCACAGATACGCAGTATTTT
CSVATGITDTQYF
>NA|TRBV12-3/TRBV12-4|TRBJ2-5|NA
TGTGCCAGCAGTTTACAGGATAAGTACCAAGAGACCCAGTACTTC
CASSLQDKYQETQYF
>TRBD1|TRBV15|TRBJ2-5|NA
TGTGCCACCAGCAGACAAACAGGGGTTATTAAAGAGACCCAGTACTTC
CATSRQTGVIKETQYF
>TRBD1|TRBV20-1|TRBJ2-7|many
TGCAGTGCTAGAGGGGGACAGGGGAAAACCTACGAGCAGTACTTC
CSARGGQGKTYEQYF
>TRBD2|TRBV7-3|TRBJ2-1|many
TGTGCCAGCAGCCCAGGACTAGCGGGGGGGCACGATGAGCAGTTCTTC
CASSPGLAGGHDEQFF
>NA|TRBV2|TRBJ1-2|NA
TGTGCCAGCAGTGCAGGGATCATCGGCTACACCTTC
CASSAGIIGYTF
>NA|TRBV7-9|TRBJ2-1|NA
TGTGCCAGCAGCTTGCGCAGGGTACTTGACAATGAGCAGTTCTTC
CASSLRRVLDNEQFF
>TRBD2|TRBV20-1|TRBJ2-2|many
TGCAGTGCTAGAGATACTAGCGGGGGGTTCTCGGGCGGGGAGCTGTTTTTT
CSARDTSGGFSGGELFF
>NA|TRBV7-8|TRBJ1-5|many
TGTGCCAGCAGCTTGGGACGGGAGAATCAGCCCCAGCATTTT
CASSLGRENQPQHF
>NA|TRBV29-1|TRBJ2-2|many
TGCAGCGTTGATGGGGCTCGGGGGAGCACCGGGGAGCTGTTTTTT
CSVDGARGSTGELFF
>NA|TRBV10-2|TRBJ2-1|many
TGCGCCAGCACTACCACCTTTGGGTCCTACAATGAGCAGTTCTTC
CASTTTFGSYNEQFF
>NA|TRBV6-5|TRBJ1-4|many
TGTGCCAGCAGTCCGCGGCCTAATGAAAAACTGTTTTTT
CASSPRPNEKLFF
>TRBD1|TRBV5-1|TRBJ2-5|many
TGCGCCAGCAGCCTACAGGGGGGAGAGACCCAGTACTTC
CASSLQGGETQYF
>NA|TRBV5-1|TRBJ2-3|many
TGCGCCAGCAGCTTGGTCGCTGAACATAGCACAGATACGCAGTATTTT
CASSLVAEHSTDTQYF
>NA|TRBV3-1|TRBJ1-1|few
TGTGCCAGCAGCCAAACTCGCCTGGGTGGCACTGAAGCTTTCTTT
CASSQTRLGGTEAFF
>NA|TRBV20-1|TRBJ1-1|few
TGCAGTGCTAGATCGGGGGGGTTCGCTGAAGCTTTCTTT
CSARSGGFAEAFF
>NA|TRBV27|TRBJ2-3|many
TGTGCCAGCAGTTTTCTCGGGGGCACAGATACGCAGTATTTT
CASSFLGGTDTQYF
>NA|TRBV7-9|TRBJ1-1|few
TGTGCCAGCAGCTTATCCGGCGCCAATGAGTTTACTGAAGCTTTCTTT
CASSLSGANEFTEAFF
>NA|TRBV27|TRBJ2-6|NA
TGTGCCAGCAGCCGAAGTGCGTCTGGGGCCAACGTCCTGACTTTC
CASSRSASGANVLTF
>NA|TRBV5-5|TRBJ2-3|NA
TGTGCCAGCAGCTCGACAGGTAGCACAGATACGCAGTATTTT
CASSSTGSTDTQYF
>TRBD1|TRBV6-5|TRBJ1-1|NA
TGTGCCAGCTCAGGACAGGGGGCAGGTGACACTGAAGCTTTCTTT
CASSGQGAGDTEAFF
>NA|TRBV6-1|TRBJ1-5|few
TGTGCCAGCAGTGAAAGGGGAAGGCAGCCCCAGCATTTT
CASSERGRQPQHF
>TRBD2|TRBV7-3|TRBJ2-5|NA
TGTGCCAGCAGCCGGGCCCCAGCGGCAGCGGGGGAGACCCAGTACTTC
CASSRAPAAAGETQYF
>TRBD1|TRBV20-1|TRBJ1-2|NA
TGCAGTGCTAGCACGGACAGGCGTGGTGGCTACACCTTC
CSASTDRRGGYTF
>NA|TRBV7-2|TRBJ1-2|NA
TGTGCCAGCAGCTTAGTGGCAGGGGATGGCTACACCTTC
CASSLVAGDGYTF
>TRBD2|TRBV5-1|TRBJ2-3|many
TGCGCCAGCAGCTTGGCCAGCGGGGCCACAGATACGCAGTATTTT
CASSLASGATDTQYF
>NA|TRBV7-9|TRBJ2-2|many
TGTGCCAGCAGGGACAGGAACACCGGGGAGCTGTTTTTT
CASRDRNTGELFF
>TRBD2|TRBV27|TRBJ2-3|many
TGTGCCAGCAGTTTATACAGCGGGGGGCCCTCAGATACGCAGTATTTT
CASSLYSGGPSDTQYF
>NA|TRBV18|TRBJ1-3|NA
TGTGCCAGCTCACCACCGACGGGGACCATATATTTT
CASSPPTGTIYF
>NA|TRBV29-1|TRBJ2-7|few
TGCAGCGTTGGCAGGGACTCCTACGAGCAGTACTTC
CSVGRDSYEQYF